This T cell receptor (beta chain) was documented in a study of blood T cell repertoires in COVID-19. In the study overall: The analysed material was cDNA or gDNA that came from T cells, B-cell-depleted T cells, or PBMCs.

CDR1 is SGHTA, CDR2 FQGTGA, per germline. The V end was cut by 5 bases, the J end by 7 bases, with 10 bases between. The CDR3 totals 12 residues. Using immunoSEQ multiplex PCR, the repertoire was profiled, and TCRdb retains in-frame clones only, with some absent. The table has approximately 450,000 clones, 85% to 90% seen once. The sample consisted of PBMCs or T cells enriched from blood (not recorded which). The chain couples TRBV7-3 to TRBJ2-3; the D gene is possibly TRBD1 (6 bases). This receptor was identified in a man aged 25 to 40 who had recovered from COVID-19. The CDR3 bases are TGTGCCAGCAGCAGGACAGAGTATACGCAGTATTTT. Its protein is CASSRTEYTQYF.